One T cell receptor beta chain is described in this entry. CDR1 is SGHAT, CDR2 FQNNGV, per germline. Trimming shortened V by 2 bases and J by 4 bases, and 12 bases separated the two germline ends. This CDR3 is 15 amino acids long. This specimen belongs to a study of T-cell reconstitution after alpha-beta-depleted transplantation in children. This sample's TCRbeta library carried unique molecular identifier barcodes. TCRdb itself ran the PCR reads through MiXCR, one entry per CDR3 protein. The data show approximately 400,000 distinct CDR3 sequences, around 15% seen once. The material was PBMCs, mostly from graft donor cells, obtained 360 days after TCRalphabeta/CD19-depleted stem cell transplant. This clonotype originated in a boy younger than two who had a stem cell transplant for Wiskott-Aldrich syndrome, so the T cells may come from the graft donor. The chain joins TRBV11-2 to TRBJ2-1; D remains unclear. The CDR3 DNA reads TGTGCCAGCAGCTTACGAGTGCCGATTTACAATGAGCAGTTCTTC. Translated, it gives CASSLRVPIYNEQFF.